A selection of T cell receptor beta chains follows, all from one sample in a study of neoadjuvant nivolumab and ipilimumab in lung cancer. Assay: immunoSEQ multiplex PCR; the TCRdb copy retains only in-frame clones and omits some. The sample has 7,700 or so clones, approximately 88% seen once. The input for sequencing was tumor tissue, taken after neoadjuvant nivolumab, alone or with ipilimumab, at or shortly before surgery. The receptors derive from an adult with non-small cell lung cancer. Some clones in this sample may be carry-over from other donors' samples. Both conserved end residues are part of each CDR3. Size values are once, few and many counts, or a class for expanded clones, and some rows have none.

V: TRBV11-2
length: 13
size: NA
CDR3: CASSWTDNQPQHF

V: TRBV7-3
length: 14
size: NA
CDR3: CASAEVPGRAKQFF

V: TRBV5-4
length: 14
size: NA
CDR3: CASSLGYEGNEQYF

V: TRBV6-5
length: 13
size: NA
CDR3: CASSSNYKAEAFF

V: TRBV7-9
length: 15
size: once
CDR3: CASSTGTANTGELFF

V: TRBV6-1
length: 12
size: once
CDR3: CASSDNSYGYTF

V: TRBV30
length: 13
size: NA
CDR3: CAWTNRGGTEAFF

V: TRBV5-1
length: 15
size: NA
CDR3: CASSFSSGGHNGYTF

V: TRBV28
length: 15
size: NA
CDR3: CASSLGLLPRDEQFF

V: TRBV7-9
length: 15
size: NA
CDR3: CASSLLGTMNTEAFF

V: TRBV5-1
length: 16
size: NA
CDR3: CASSLGASGLYNEQFF

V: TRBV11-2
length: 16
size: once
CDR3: CASSFQLAGGELEQFF

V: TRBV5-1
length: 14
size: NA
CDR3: CASAVAGAYNEQFF

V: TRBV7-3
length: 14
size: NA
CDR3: CASSLDGRVGGYTF

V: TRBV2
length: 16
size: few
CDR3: CASSEARGGDQNEQFF

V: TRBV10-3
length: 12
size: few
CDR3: CAISEVTGELFF

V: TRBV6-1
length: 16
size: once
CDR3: CASSELPGSSGNTIYF

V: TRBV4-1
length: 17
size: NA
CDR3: CASSQEGLAGVPYEQYF

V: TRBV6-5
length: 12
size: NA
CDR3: CASSYNRYEQYF

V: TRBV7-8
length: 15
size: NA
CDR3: CASSRGRDTNEKLFF

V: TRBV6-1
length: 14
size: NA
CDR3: CASSGEGPTYEQYF

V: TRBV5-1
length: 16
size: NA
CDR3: CASSQRGIAKNEKLFF

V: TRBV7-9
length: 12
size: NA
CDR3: CASSLVGGAQYF

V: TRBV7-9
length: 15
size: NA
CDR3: CASSLSGISTDTQYF

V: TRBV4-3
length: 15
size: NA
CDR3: CASSPNPFSDNEQFF

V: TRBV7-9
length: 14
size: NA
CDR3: CASSFRGIDEKLFF

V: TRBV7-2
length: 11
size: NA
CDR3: CAVRVDNEQFF

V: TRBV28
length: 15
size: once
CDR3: CASTTKRGLHETQYF

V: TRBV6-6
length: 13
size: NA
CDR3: CASGDRAGGGYTF

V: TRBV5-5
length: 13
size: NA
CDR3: CASSGTGRDEQYF

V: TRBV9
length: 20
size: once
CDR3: CASSVVGLAGGQSSYNEQFF

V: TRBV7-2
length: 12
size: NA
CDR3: CASSSGGSEAFF

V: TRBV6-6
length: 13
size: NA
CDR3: CASSYGLAGDLFF

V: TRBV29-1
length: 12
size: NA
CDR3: CSVEEGGETQYF

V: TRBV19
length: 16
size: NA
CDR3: CASSKRGQGAREKLFF

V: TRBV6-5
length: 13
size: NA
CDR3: CASSYSRVYEQYF

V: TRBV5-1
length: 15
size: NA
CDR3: CASSLGAWGSYEQYF

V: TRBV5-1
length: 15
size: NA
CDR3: CASSLAAGTNYGYTF

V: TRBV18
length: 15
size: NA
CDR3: CASSLTSGIHNEQFF

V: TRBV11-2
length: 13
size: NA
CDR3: CASSLGTGDTQYF

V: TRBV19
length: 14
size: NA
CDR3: CASSKAGPSYEQYF

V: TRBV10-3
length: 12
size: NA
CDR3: CAISGGGDTQYF

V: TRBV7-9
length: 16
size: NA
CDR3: CASSFLPGTGNHGYTF

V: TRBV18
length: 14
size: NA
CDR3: CASSPGQESTEAFF

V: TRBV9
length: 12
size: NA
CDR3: CASSADRGTQYF

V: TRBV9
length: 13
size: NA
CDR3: CASSYSLADTQYF

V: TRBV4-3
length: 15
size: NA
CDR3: CASSQGGQTNYGYTF

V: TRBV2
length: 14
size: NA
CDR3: CASSGRGYDQPQHF

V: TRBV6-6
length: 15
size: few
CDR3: CASRTSGIGTDTQYF

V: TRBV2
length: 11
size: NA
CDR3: CASDRKTEAFF

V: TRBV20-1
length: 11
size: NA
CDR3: CSARVKGGEYF

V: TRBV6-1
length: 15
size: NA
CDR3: CASGIEGGGPYEQYF

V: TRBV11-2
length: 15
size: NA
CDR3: CASSLDKGDTYEQYF

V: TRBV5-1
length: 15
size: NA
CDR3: CASSSRESGTDTQYF

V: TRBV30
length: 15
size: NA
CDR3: CALSGGQGLLYEQYF

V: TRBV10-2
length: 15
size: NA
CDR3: CASRAGTSGRDEQFF

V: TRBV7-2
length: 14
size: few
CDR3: CASSFPGQNREQYF

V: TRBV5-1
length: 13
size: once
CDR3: CASSLVTDGELFF

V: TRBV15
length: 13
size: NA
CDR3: CATSRTRNNEQFF

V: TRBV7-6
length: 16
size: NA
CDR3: CASSVAGTATNEKLFF